A single sample gave rise to the 15 T cell receptor beta chains below, sequenced in a study of identical twins. Via MiXCR, TCRdb re-called the 5' RACE reads, giving one row per CDR3 protein. The table lists some 240,000 distinct CDR3 sequences, over 9.5% of them singletons, with approximately 11% in the top ten. Sequenced material: memory T cells sorted from blood. The receptors derive from a man in his fifties or sixties in good health.

The chain links TRBV7-2 to TRBJ2-5; D gene uncertain. The CDR3 runs to 16 residues. Deletions cut 0 bases from V and 5 bases from J, with 16 bases between. CDR1 is SGHTA, CDR2 FQGNSA, per germline. CDR3 amino acids: CASSLAHRSRVETQYF. The CDR3 region has the DNA TGTGCCAGCAGCTTAGCGCACCGCAGCCGCGTGGAGACCCAGTACTTC. Based on the CDR3 plus reference TRBV7-2 and TRBJ2-5, the full variable domain is GAGVSQSPSNKVTEKGKDVELRCDPISGHTALYWYRQSLGQGLEFLIYFQGNSAPDKSGLPSDRFSAERTGGSVSTLTIQRTQQEDSAVYLCASSLAHRSRVETQYFGPGTRLLVL.

Ten or more counts support this clonotype. The V gene is TRBV7-2, the J gene TRBJ1-2; no reliable D call. This CDR3 contains 14 residues. Germline lookup yields CDR1 SGHTA and CDR2 FQGNSA. Deletions cut 0 bases from V and 1 base from J, with 6 bases between. The DNA of the CDR3 is TGTGCCAGCAGCTTAGCGTCCTTTAACTATGGCTACACCTTC. Its translation: CASSLASFNYGYTF.

The chain uses TRBV2 and TRBJ2-1; 8 bases map to TRBD2. The V segment lost 8 bases and the J segment 5 bases; nucleotides outside the gene matches: 5. Germline V gene data show CDR1 as SNHLY and CDR2 as FYNNEI. This CDR3 contains 13 residues. The CDR3 sequence: CASLREANNEQFF. CDR3 nucleotides: TGTGCCAGCCTGCGGGAGGCGAACAATGAGCAGTTCTTC.

The sample holds many counts of this clonotype. V and J are TRBV5-1 and TRBJ2-2; D not resolved. CDR1 is SGHRS and CDR2 is YFSETQ in the germline V gene. CDR3 length equals 15 residues. The V end lost 4 bases, the J end lost 4 bases, and 14 bases lay between the germline ends. Here the CDR3 DNA reads TGCGCCAGCAGCACCGACCCCTGGGGCACCGGGGAGCTGTTTTTT. Encoded protein: CASSTDPWGTGELFF.

There are many counts of this clonotype. The chain links TRBV15 to TRBJ1-1; tentative D call: TRBD1 (5 bases). CDR1 is LNHNV, CDR2 YYDKDF, per germline (reference sequence). Trimming pared 0 bases from V and 1 base from J, leaving 6 bases between. The length of the CDR3 is 14 residues. The CDR3 reads CATSRDGGNTEAFF. The CDR3 nucleotides are TGTGCCACCAGCAGAGATGGGGGGAACACTGAAGCTTTCTTT.

In its sample, this clonotype was seen many times. The V gene is TRBV30, the J gene TRBJ1-5; no firm D call. Germline V gene lookup returns CDR1 GTSNPN and CDR2 SVGIG (reference sequence). V was clipped by 2 bases and J by 3 bases, with 8 bases between them. This CDR3 contains 13 residues. The CDR3 reads CAWSREVNQPQHF. DNA of the CDR3: TGTGCCTGGAGTAGAGAGGTCAATCAGCCCCAGCATTTT.

The chain employs TRBV20-1 and TRBJ2-1; perhaps TRBD2 as D (6 bases). The ends were cut back, 6 bases at V and 9 bases at J, with 21 bases in the middle. Germline CDR1 DFQATT, CDR2 SNEGSKA (reference sequence). This CDR3 comprises 14 residues. This chain's CDR3 is CSAKTGTARGEQFF. CDR3 coding DNA: TGCAGTGCCAAAACCGGGACTGCGCGAGGTGAGCAGTTCTTC.

This clonotype was seen repeatedly, ten times or more. The chain uses TRBV7-9 and TRBJ1-5; D gene unclear. Germline assignment: CDR1 SEHNR and CDR2 FQNEAQ (reference sequence). V was trimmed by 3 bases and J by 9 bases, leaving 12 bases between them. The CDR3 is 13 amino acids. CDR3: CASSFDGSWPQHF. Written as DNA, the CDR3 is TGTGCCAGCAGCTTCGACGGGAGTTGGCCCCAGCATTTT.

At least ten counts were recorded for this clonotype. The chain uses TRBV4-3 and TRBJ2-4; D uncertain. Germline V gives CDR1 LGHNA, CDR2 YSLEER. This CDR3 contains 13 residues. V lost 1 base and J lost 9, with 10 bases in between. The CDR3 protein is CASSQVSGSIQYF. The CDR3 region has the DNA TGCGCCAGCAGCCAAGTGTCCGGATCCATTCAGTACTTC.

V gene TRBV12-3 or TRBV12-4 combines with J gene TRBJ2-1; D is undetermined. The CDR3 sequence is 11 residues long. Trimming took off 0 bases at V and 10 bases at J, with 4 bases between the two ends. The CDR3 here is CASSLASEQFF. DNA of the CDR3: TGTGCCAGCAGTTTAGCTTCCGAGCAGTTCTTC.

The CDR3, as DNA: TGCGCCAGCAGCTTCGAGGGTGATCAGCCCCAGCATTTT. Translated: CASSFEGDQPQHF. The chain combines TRBV5-1 with TRBJ1-5, with D hard to call. Germline V gives CDR1 SGHRS, CDR2 YFSETQ. CDR3 length: 13 residues. Trimming took 2 bases from V and 5 from J, leaving 8 bases between them.

This clonotype was counted many times. The chain employs TRBV5-1 and TRBJ1-6; a possible D gene is TRBD1 (5 bases). Per germline, CDR1 SGHRS and CDR2 YFSETQ. V gave up 5 bases and J gave up 5 bases, with 14 bases separating them. The CDR3 loop spans 15 amino acids. The CDR3: CASRVRGGNNSPLHF. CDR3 nucleotides: TGCGCCAGCAGAGTAAGGGGTGGAAATAATTCACCCCTCCACTTT. Based on the CDR3 plus reference TRBV5-1 and TRBJ1-6, the full variable domain is KAGVTQTPRYLIKTRGQQVTLSCSPISGHRSVSWYQQTPGQGLQFLFEYFSETQRNKGNFPGRFSGRQFSNSRSEMNVSTLELGDSALYLCASRVRGGNNSPLHFGNGTRLTVT.

This clonotype was counted many times. J is TRBJ1-4 and V is TRBV28; maybe TRBD1 (5 bases). The CDR3 loop spans 16 amino acids. V lost 5 bases to trimming and J lost 1 base, with 14 bases between them. The germline gives CDR1 MDHEN, CDR2 SYDVKM. DNA of the CDR3: TGTGCCAGCAGTCTATACAGGACGGGAACTAATGAAAAACTGTTTTTT. This translates into CASSLYRTGTNEKLFF.

This chain connects TRBV28 to TRBJ2-7, with 12 bases identical to TRBD2. CDR3 length: 15 amino acids. CDR1 and CDR2 from the germline V gene are MDHEN and SYDVKM. J lost 2 bases, V lost 6 bases, and 5 bases had no gene match. This chain's CDR3 is CASSPTSGSTYEQYF. Here the CDR3 DNA reads TGTGCCAGCAGCCCGACTAGCGGGAGTACCTACGAGCAGTACTTC. The full variable domain, in which reference TRBV28 and TRBJ2-7 provide the parts outside the CDR3, is DVKVTQSSRYLVKRTGEKVFLECVQDMDHENMFWYRQDPGLGLRLIYFSYDVKMKEKGDIPEGYSVSREKKERFSLILESASTNQTSMYLCASSPTSGSTYEQYFGPGTRLTVT.

This clonotype has a handful of counts. The chain recombines TRBV11-2 with TRBJ1-1; 7 bases fit TRBD1. The junction had 8 bases not matched to a gene; V was cut back by 1 base and J by 6 bases. Germline-derived CDR1 and CDR2 are SGHAT and FQNNGV. The CDR3 runs to 15 residues. CDR3 amino acids: CASSLAATGISEAFF. The CDR3 DNA follows: TGTGCCAGCAGCTTAGCCGCGACAGGGATCTCTGAAGCTTTCTTT.